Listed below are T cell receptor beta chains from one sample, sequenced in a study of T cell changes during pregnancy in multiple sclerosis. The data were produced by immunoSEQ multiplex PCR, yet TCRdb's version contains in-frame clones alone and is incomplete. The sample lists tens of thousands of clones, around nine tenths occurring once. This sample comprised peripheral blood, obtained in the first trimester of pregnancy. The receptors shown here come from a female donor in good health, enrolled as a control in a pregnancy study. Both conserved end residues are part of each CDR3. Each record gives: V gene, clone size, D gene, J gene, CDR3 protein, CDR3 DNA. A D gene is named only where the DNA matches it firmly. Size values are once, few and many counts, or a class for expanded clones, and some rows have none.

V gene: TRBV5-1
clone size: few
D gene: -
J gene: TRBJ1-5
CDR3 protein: CASSPSSPNQPQHF
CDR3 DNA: TGCGCCAGCAGCCCATCTAGTCCCAATCAGCCCCAGCATTTT

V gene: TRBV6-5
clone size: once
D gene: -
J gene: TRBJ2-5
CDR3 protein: CASNRIRETQYF
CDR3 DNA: TGTGCCAGCAACAGGATACGGGAGACCCAGTACTTC

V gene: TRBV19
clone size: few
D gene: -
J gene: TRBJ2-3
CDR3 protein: CASRPRDTTDTQYF
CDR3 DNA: TGTGCCAGTAGACCTCGGGACACCACAGATACGCAGTATTTT

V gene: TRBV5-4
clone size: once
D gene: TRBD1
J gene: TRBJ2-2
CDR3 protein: CASSSGQVQPTGELFF
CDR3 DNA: TGTGCCAGCAGCTCGGGACAGGTCCAGCCCACCGGGGAGCTGTTTTTT

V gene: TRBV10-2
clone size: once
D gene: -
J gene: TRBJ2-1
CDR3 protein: CASSDFTESSYNEQFF
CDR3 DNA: TGCGCCAGCAGTGATTTCACAGAGAGCTCCTACAATGAGCAGTTCTTC

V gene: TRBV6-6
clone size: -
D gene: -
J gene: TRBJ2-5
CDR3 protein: CASSYPDSWGETQYF
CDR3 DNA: TGTGCCAGCAGTTATCCGGACAGTTGGGGGGAGACCCAGTACTTC

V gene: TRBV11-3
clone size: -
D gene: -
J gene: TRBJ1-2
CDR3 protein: CASTPQGGRPNYGYTF
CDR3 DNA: TGTGCCAGCACCCCCCAGGGAGGCAGGCCTAACTATGGCTACACCTTC

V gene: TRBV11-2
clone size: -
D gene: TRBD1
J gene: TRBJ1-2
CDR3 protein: CASSLQRTGYGYTF
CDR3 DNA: TGTGCCAGCAGCTTGCAGAGGACAGGGTATGGCTACACCTTC

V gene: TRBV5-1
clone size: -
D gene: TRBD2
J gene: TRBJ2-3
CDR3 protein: CASSRGDSTDTQYF
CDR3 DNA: TGCGCCAGCAGCCGGGGGGATAGCACAGATACGCAGTATTTT

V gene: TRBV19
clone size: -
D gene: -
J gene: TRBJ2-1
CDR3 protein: CASSRWRGGYNEQFF
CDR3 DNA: TGTGCCAGTAGCCGGTGGAGGGGGGGCTACAATGAGCAGTTCTTC